This TCR beta chain was captured by sequencing in a study of molecular identifiers for immune sequencing clone quantification. Broader study findings: Sizes of clones that are highly expanded could be underestimated (if identical TCR molecules share a barcode).

From roughly 20,000 to 1,000,000 sorted cells, naive CD8 libraries were generated with 10%, 30% or 50% RNA. Naive CD8 T cells were picked out by sorting for CD8+CD4-CCR7+CD45RA+. This clonotype was detected ten times or more. Its antigen is still unknown. For bulk TCR libraries, previously described methods and listed TCR primers were used. TCRdb re-called the PCR reads through MiXCR, storing one row per CDR3 protein. The sample consists of tens of thousands of distinct CDR3 sequences, 15% to 20% of them appearing once. This clonotype originated in a human donor in good health. Some libraries in this study had Jurkat cell RNA spiked in. The specimen was naive CD8+ T cells from blood, with Jurkat cell RNA spiked in. Subset indicated: FACS-sorted CD8+CD4-CCR7+CD45RA+ naive T cells.

The CDR3 DNA is TGCAGCGTTGATAATGGACTAGACCGAATATTGGGTACGCAGTATTTT. Translating it yields CSVDNGLDRILGTQYF. The chain carries TRBV29-1 and TRBJ2-3; 7 positions match TRBD2. CDR1 and CDR2 (germline): SQVTM, ANQGSEA. The CDR3 runs to 16 residues. The V segment lost 3 bases and the J segment 8 bases; nucleotides outside the gene matches: 17.